The 10 T cell receptor beta chains reported below all come from one sample, sequenced in a study of cytomegalovirus exposure and HLA in healthy donors. Amplification used 60 Vbeta primers and 13 Jbeta primers. Generated by immunoSEQ multiplex PCR, the TCRdb table keeps only in-frame clones and is missing some. The sample has about 140,000 clones; roughly 79% are singletons. Sequenced material: PBMCs. These receptors were obtained from a woman between 40 and 50 years old in good health and CMV-seronegative.

The chain joins TRBV6-1 to TRBJ1-3, with D unresolved. The CDR3 extends over 11 amino acids. The V gene lost 5 bases and the J gene lost 4 bases, with 3 bases spanning the gap. Germline CDR1 reads MNHNS; CDR2 reads SASEGT. The CDR3 region has the DNA TGTGCCAGCAGTCGGGGAAACACCATATATTTT. As protein: CASSRGNTIYF.

The chain links TRBV27 to TRBJ1-4, with 9 bases aligning to TRBD1. Germline lookup yields CDR1 MNHEY and CDR2 SMNVEV (reference sequence). Trimming at V came to 6 bases and at J to 7 bases, leaving 12 bases not matched to a gene. This CDR3 is 16 amino acids long. CDR3 in DNA: TGTGCCAGCAGCCTATATAGCGGGACAGGGCTTGAAAAACTGTTTTTT. Amino acids: CASSLYSGTGLEKLFF.

This chain connects TRBV7-2 to TRBJ1-3; 8 bases are shared with TRBD1. CDR3 size: 18 residues. Germline V CDR1 and CDR2: SGHTA, FQGNSA. J gave up 1 base and V 4 bases, and 12 bases lay outside the gene matches. The CDR3 loop is CASSSGLGQGESGNTIYF. DNA for the CDR3: TGTGCCAGCAGCTCAGGACTTGGACAGGGAGAGTCTGGAAACACCATATATTTT.

In DNA, the CDR3 is TGTGCCAGCAGCTTAACCCGGGGAGGACTTGAAGCTTTCTTT. It is translated as CASSLTRGGLEAFF. V gene TRBV7-9 combines with J gene TRBJ1-1, with D unclear. CDR3 length: 14 residues. Germline V gives CDR1 SEHNR, CDR2 FQNEAQ (reference sequence). The V end was cut by 2 bases, the J end by 7 bases, with 14 bases between.

As DNA, the CDR3 is TGCGCCAGCAGCTTCATTATGGGGGACAGGGGATCGGGCTACACCTTC. Residues: CASSFIMGDRGSGYTF. The chain couples TRBV4-1 to TRBJ1-2, with 10 bases identical to TRBD1. The trim removed 5 bases at V and 8 bases at J, leaving 14 bases unmatched. This CDR3 comprises 16 residues. Per the germline V gene, CDR1 is MGHRA and CDR2 is YSYEKL.

The chain combines TRBV19 with TRBJ2-2, with 9 bases that match TRBD2. This CDR3 spans 15 amino acids. Germline CDR1 is LNHDA and CDR2 is SQIVND (reference sequence). V gave up 3 bases and J gave up 5 bases; unmatched junction bases: 4. For the CDR3, the DNA is TGTGCCAGTAGTATCAGACTAGCGGATACCGGGGAGCTGTTTTTT. Translation gives CASSIRLADTGELFF.

This clone was detected a few times. The chain carries TRBV10-3 and TRBJ2-1; D may be TRBD1 (6 bases). Germline V gene lookup returns CDR1 ENHRY and CDR2 SYGVKD. Trimming pared 6 bases from V and 3 bases from J, leaving 12 bases between. The CDR3 contains 14 residues. DNA for the CDR3: TGTGCCATCAGAGTAGGGGGAGACTACAATGAGCAGTTCTTC. Translation: CAIRVGGDYNEQFF.

This clone was picked up a small number of times. The chain links TRBV4-1 to TRBJ2-1; TRBD2 matches at 13 bases. CDR3 length: 15 amino acids. J was trimmed by 7 bases and V by 4 bases; bases with no gene match: 4. The germline CDR1 and CDR2 sequences are MGHRA and YSYEKL. CDR3 nucleotides: TGCGCCAGCAGCCCGGGACTAGCGGGGAGAAATGAGCAGTTCTTC. Its protein product is CASSPGLAGRNEQFF.

The gene calls are TRBV11-3 and TRBJ1-2; 7 bases agree with TRBD1. The length of the CDR3 is 17 residues. Germline V gene lookup returns CDR1 SGHNT and CDR2 YENEEA. Trimming at V came to 7 bases and at J to 4 bases, leaving 18 bases not matched to a gene. The CDR3 reads CASIVRDRGTDFYGYTF. CDR3 nucleotides: TGTGCCAGCATCGTCCGGGACAGAGGGACCGATTTCTATGGCTACACCTTC.

The chain's CDR3 is CASDRGRGDIQYF. Written as DNA, the CDR3 is TGTGCCAGCGACAGGGGCCGGGGAGACATTCAGTACTTC. The chain uses TRBV6-1 and TRBJ2-4; 8 bases agree with TRBD1. The CDR3 contains 13 residues. The V segment lost 8 bases and the J segment 8 bases; nucleotides outside the gene matches: 8. Germline V gene data show CDR1 as MNHNS and CDR2 as SASEGT.